This T cell receptor (beta chain) is drawn from a study of CD8+CD57+ T cells in acquired aplastic anemia. Of note for this clonotype: The antigen remains undetermined.

The germline V gene encodes CDR1 SGHTA and CDR2 FQGTGA. This CDR3 contains 15 residues. V was pared by 6 bases and J by 13 bases, with 27 bases between. Patients included in sequencing had previously demonstrated CD8+CD57+ cell expansion by flow cytometry. Patients, without exception, had severe acquired aplastic anemia. Patients were treatment-naive when blood was sampled. Study results and caveats: Patients had around 30 CD8+ CDR3 sequences in common with controls (the shared set).

TCR beta VDJ combinations and CDR3 sequences were profiled from genomic DNA. TCRdb ran MiXCR on the reads and lists one entry per CDR3 protein. The sample holds 260,000 or so distinct CDR3 sequences; 82% are singletons and the top ten take 35% to 50%. This clonotype was obtained from a human donor with aplastic anemia. Sequences were obtained from sorted CD4+, CD8+, or CD8+CD57+ T cells (not recorded which) from PBMCs. This chain joins TRBV7-3 and TRBJ1-1; maybe TRBD1 (5 bases). The CDR3 loop is CASSSNGTWERPGFF. CDR3 coding DNA: TGTGCCAGCAGTTCTAACGGGACTTGGGAGAGACCCGGTTTCTTT.